The present T cell receptor beta chain was sequenced within a study of control samples from healthy donors and cancer patients. Libraries were prepared by immunoSEQ multiplex PCR; TCRdb keeps only in-frame clonotypes and omits some of them. The top ten hold about a sixth of the sample, which has approximately 70,000 clones, 83% seen once. The V end lost 3 bases, the J end lost 8 bases, and 10 bases lay between the germline ends. The CDR3 runs 12 residues. Germline-derived CDR1 and CDR2 are LGHDT and YNNKEL (reference sequence). The TCR comes from a man aged 60 to 69 in good health. This chain links TRBV3-1 (or the pseudogene TRBV3-2) with TRBJ1-2; D is unresolved. Sequencing used blood. CDR3: CASSHRGSGYTF. The CDR3 DNA reads as TGTGCCAGCAGCCATCGAGGGAGCGGCTACACCTTC.